Below are 10 T cell receptor beta chains sequenced from a single sample in a study of T cells expressing NK-cell markers. TCRdb derives one entry per CDR3 protein from the 5' RACE reads, leaving out DNA. The clone table shows fewer than 400,000 distinct CDR3 sequences, with the ten largest holding 9.5% to 12%. Sequenced material: blood T cells: a sorted CD56 or NKG2C T cell subset, CD4+ or CD8+ T cells, or bulk PBMC T cells (not recorded which). These receptors came from a woman aged 50 to 65 in good health.

The chain joins TRBV11-2 to TRBJ2-1; the TCRdb call, TRBD2, lacks DNA for checking. The CDR3 covers 14 residues. Germline CDR1 is SGHAT and CDR2 is FQNNGV. The CDR3 sequence: CASSLRGLANEQFF.

The chain uses TRBV9 and TRBJ2-2; lacking DNA, the TRBD2 call made by TCRdb goes unchecked. Germline CDR1 reads SGDLS; CDR2 reads YYNGEE. The CDR3 sequence is 18 residues long. This CDR3 is CASSFFGGTRGGTGELFF.

The chain links TRBV12-3 or TRBV12-4 to TRBJ2-2; the TRBD1 assignment by TCRdb is unverifiable without DNA. This CDR3 spans 13 amino acids. The CDR3 sequence: CASSLRGETQLFF.

J is TRBJ2-7 and V is TRBV14. This CDR3 is 16 amino acids long. Germline loops: CDR1 SGHDN, CDR2 FVKESK. The chain's CDR3 is CASSQGSQPSSYEQYF.

The chain combines TRBV6-5 with TRBJ2-7; the TRBD2 assignment by TCRdb is unverifiable without DNA. This CDR3 region has 13 residues. CDR1 MNHEY and CDR2 SVGAGI come from the germline V gene. The CDR3 loop is CATGLARDYEQYF.

The chain employs TRBV7-8 and TRBJ2-3; TCRdb's assignment of TRBD2 cannot be checked, as there is no DNA. The V gene's germline CDR1 is SGHVS and CDR2 FQNEAQ. This CDR3 contains 14 residues. CDR3 in amino acids: CASSLREFRDTQYF. Full variable domain (rest looked up from reference TRBV7-8 and TRBJ2-3): GAGVSQSPRYKVAKRGQDVALRCDPISGHVSLFWYQQALGQGPEFLTYFQNEAQLDKSGLPSDRFFAERPEGSVSTLKIQRTQQEDSAVYLCASSLREFRDTQYFGPGTRLTVL.

CDR3 sequence reads: CASSPGLAGTILNEQFF. The chain recombines TRBV6-5 with TRBJ2-1; there is no DNA to check the TCRdb D call of TRBD2. The germline V gene encodes CDR1 MNHEY and CDR2 SVGAGI. The CDR3 has 17 residues.

The chain joins TRBV5-6 to TRBJ2-1; there is no DNA to check the TCRdb D call of TRBD1. The CDR3 has 16 residues. Germline V lookup: CDR1 SGHDT, CDR2 YYEEEE. The CDR3 region is CASSPIRTLRGNEQFF.

The V call is TRBV5-1, the J call TRBJ1-1; the TCRdb call, TRBD1, lacks DNA for checking. Germline V gene lookup returns CDR1 SGHRS and CDR2 YFSETQ. The CDR3 runs to 17 residues. The CDR3 reads CASSLGQGALRNTEAFF.

The chain is built from TRBV14 and TRBJ2-7; TCRdb's D call, TRBD2, is unchecked because there is no DNA. CDR1 is SGHDN, CDR2 FVKESK, per germline. The length of the CDR3 is 16 residues. This chain's CDR3 is CASSRGLAGARHEQYF. Together with reference TRBV14 and TRBJ2-7, the CDR3 gives the full variable domain: EAGVTQFPSHSVIEKGQTVTLRCDPISGHDNLYWYRRVMGKEIKFLLHFVKESKQDESGMPNNRFLAERTGGTYSTLKVQPAELEDSGVYFCASSRGLAGARHEQYFGPGTRLTVT.